These 27 T cell receptor beta chains originate from one sample sequenced in a study of siplizumab effects on memory and regulatory T cells. Method: immunoSEQ multiplex PCR; TCRdb's copy keeps in-frame clones and lacks some. Here the sample spans 70,000 to 90,000 clones, 85% to 90% being singletons. Sequencing was performed on CD4+ T cells sorted from blood. These TCRs come from a human donor in good health.

The chain uses TRBV5-1 and TRBJ2-2; 9 nucleotides align to TRBD1. The CDR3 sequence is 16 residues long. V shed 4 bases and J 4 bases; nucleotides not matched to a gene: 8. Germline V gene data show CDR1 as SGHRS and CDR2 as YFSETQ. The CDR3 is CASSTTGGAGTGELFF. Written as DNA, the CDR3 is TGCGCCAGCAGCACAACAGGGGGCGCAGGCACCGGGGAGCTGTTTTTT.

This rearrangement joins TRBV20-1 to TRBJ2-1; D tentatively fits TRBD1 or TRBD2 (5 bases each). There are 11 residues in the CDR3. The V end was cut by 5 bases, the J end by 11 bases, with 13 bases between. Germline V lookup: CDR1 DFQATT, CDR2 SNEGSKA (reference sequence). In DNA, the CDR3 is TGCAGTGCTGGGACGGTCGATAAGCAGTTCTTC. Protein: CSAGTVDKQFF.

The chain carries TRBV4-3 and TRBJ1-3; 10 bases line up with TRBD1. V lost 0 bases and J lost 3; bases outside the gene matches: 8. Germline V gives CDR1 LGHNA, CDR2 YSLEER. The length of the CDR3 is 18 residues. CDR3 amino acids: CASSQDSPGQGFGNTIYF. CDR3 in DNA: TGCGCCAGCAGCCAAGATTCACCGGGACAGGGGTTTGGAAACACCATATATTTT.

This clone was seen just once. The junction shows a germline mismatch at one end, possibly a read error. V usage is TRBV5-1 and J usage is TRBJ2-7; TRBD2 agrees at 8 bases. Germline values: CDR1 SGHRS, CDR2 YFSETQ. The CDR3 has 14 amino acids. CDR3 sequence (DNA): TGTGCCAGCAGCTTGCGAGCGGGAGTTTACGAGCAGTACTTC. Its translation is CASSLRAGVYEQYF.

The gene calls are TRBV6-5 and TRBJ2-7, with D possibly called TRBD1 or TRBD2 (5 bases each). CDR1 is MNHEY and CDR2 is SVGAGI in the germline V gene. Trimming shortened V by 0 bases and J by 7 bases, and 13 bases separated the two germline ends. This CDR3 has 14 amino acids. The CDR3 loop reads CASSYSRGSGEQYF. DNA of the CDR3: TGTGCCAGCAGTTACTCCCGGGGATCAGGGGAGCAGTACTTC.

This rearrangement joins TRBV4-2 to TRBJ1-5, with 7 bases identical to TRBD1. V was clipped by 0 bases and J by 0 bases; unmatched bases: 2. The CDR3 loop spans 16 amino acids. CDR1 and CDR2 from the germline V gene are LGHNA and YNFKEQ. CDR3 coding DNA: TGTGCCAGCAGCCAAGAGGGACAGTATAGCAATCAGCCCCAGCATTTT. Amino acid sequence: CASSQEGQYSNQPQHF.

This chain links TRBV5-1 with TRBJ2-7; no firm D call. The germline CDR1 and CDR2 sequences are SGHRS and YFSETQ. The CDR3 totals 12 residues. V was cut by 4 bases and J by 5 bases, with 10 bases left in between. CDR3 bases: TGCGCCAGCAGCGCGGACCACAACGAGCAGTACTTC. Translated: CASSADHNEQYF.

The rearrangement uses TRBV5-6 and TRBJ1-5; D is ambiguous. V shed 2 bases and J shed 3 bases, with 9 bases lying between them. CDR1 SGHDT and CDR2 YYEEEE come from the germline V gene. There are 14 residues in the CDR3. CDR3: CASSFYPTNQPQHF. Written as DNA, the CDR3 is TGTGCCAGCAGCTTTTACCCAACCAATCAGCCCCAGCATTTT.

The chain has TRBV29-1 and TRBJ2-7; TRBD1 aligns across 8 bases. Trimming at V came to 4 bases and at J to 2 bases, leaving 4 bases not matched to a gene. CDR3 length: 13 residues. Looked up from germline, CDR1 is SQVTM and CDR2 is ANQGSEA. The CDR3: CSVADRGTYEQYF. CDR3 sequence (DNA): TGCAGCGTTGCCGACAGGGGCACCTACGAGCAGTACTTC.

The V gene is TRBV11-3, the J gene TRBJ1-1; the match to TRBD1 covers 7 bases. The CDR3 contains 14 residues. The V and J ends lost 4 bases and 3 bases, in that order; junction bases with no gene match: 5. CDR1 is SGHNT and CDR2 is YENEEA in the germline V gene. CDR3 sequence reads: CASSSTGTDTEAFF. The DNA of the CDR3 is TGTGCCAGCAGCTCCACCGGGACAGACACTGAAGCTTTCTTT.

The chain uses TRBV19 and TRBJ2-1; D not certain. V was trimmed by 9 bases and J by 5 bases, leaving 20 bases between them. In germline, CDR1 is LNHDA, CDR2 SQIVND (reference sequence). The CDR3 covers 15 residues. The CDR3 bases are TGTGCCAGCAGAGGAGTAGGTCGGACGAACAATGAGCAGTTCTTC. This encodes CASRGVGRTNNEQFF.

This clone was seen just once. The rearrangement joins TRBV7-3 to TRBJ1-1; a weak D match, TRBD1 (5 bases). CDR3 length: 14 residues. Trimming took 2 bases from V and 2 from J, leaving 9 bases between them. The germline CDR1 and CDR2 sequences are SGHTA and FQGTGA. The CDR3 DNA reads as TGTGCCAGCAGCTTAGGACACACAAACACTGAAGCTTTCTTT. Residues: CASSLGHTNTEAFF.

The V and J genes are TRBV18 and TRBJ1-3; D is unclear. Trimming shortened V by 5 bases and J by 2 bases, and 19 bases separated the two germline ends. Germline CDR1 reads KGHSH; CDR2 reads LQKENI. CDR3 length: 17 residues. The CDR3 nucleotides are TGTGCCAGCTCAGCCGACCAACCGCTTCTTACTGGAAACACCATATATTTT. It yields the protein CASSADQPLLTGNTIYF.

The rearrangement uses TRBV6-1 and TRBJ2-1; 12 bases agree with TRBD2. The CDR3 loop spans 18 amino acids. Germline V gives CDR1 MNHNS, CDR2 SASEGT. The V and J ends lost 2 bases and 3 bases, in that order; junction bases with no gene match: 8. The CDR3 nucleotides read TGTGCCAGCAGTGAATATTCGACTAGCGGGGGCCGCTACAATGAGCAGTTCTTC. As protein: CASSEYSTSGGRYNEQFF.

This clone was observed a single time. J is TRBJ2-3 and V is TRBV4-2, with D possibly called TRBD1 or TRBD2 (5 bases each). Trimming took 4 bases from V and 0 from J, leaving 23 bases between them. Germline assignment: CDR1 LGHNA and CDR2 YNFKEQ. The CDR3 loop spans 19 amino acids. CDR3 sequence reads: CASSRAGTLGSSSTDTQYF. Here the CDR3 DNA reads TGTGCCAGCAGCCGAGCAGGGACCCTCGGTAGCTCTAGCACAGATACGCAGTATTTT.

The CDR3 is CAWSVWGMDSPLHF. For the CDR3, the DNA is TGTGCCTGGAGTGTGTGGGGTATGGATTCACCCCTCCACTTT. This chain links TRBV30 with TRBJ1-6; the D is unclear. CDR1 and CDR2 from the germline V gene are GTSNPN and SVGIG (reference sequence). V shed 0 bases and J shed 8 bases, with 11 bases lying between them. The CDR3 length is 14 residues.

This sequence joins TRBV5-1 and TRBJ1-1; a weak D match, TRBD1 (5 bases). This CDR3 contains 13 residues. V was shortened by 3 bases and J by 11 bases, with 17 bases between the two germline ends. Germline assignment: CDR1 SGHRS and CDR2 YFSETQ. CDR3 in amino acids: CASSSPGGGMAFF. CDR3 DNA: TGCGCCAGCAGCTCCCCAGGTGGGGGTATGGCTTTCTTT.

In DNA form, the CDR3 reads TGTGCCAGCAGCAAGCCCCAAGAGACCCAGTACTTC. Protein product: CASSKPQETQYF. The chain combines TRBV7-6 with TRBJ2-5; D is undetermined. CDR1 and CDR2 from the germline V gene are SGHVS and FNYEAQ. Trimming took off 5 bases at V and 1 base at J, with 5 bases between the two ends. CDR3 length: 12 amino acids. Combining the CDR3 with reference TRBV7-6 and TRBJ2-5 gives the whole variable domain GAGVSQSPRYKVTKRGQDVALRCDPISGHVSLYWYRQALGQGPEFLTYFNYEAQQDKSGLPNDRFSAERPEGSISTLTIQRTEQRDSAMYRCASSKPQETQYFGPGTRLLVL.

The chain has TRBV6-4 and TRBJ1-2, with D perhaps TRBD1 (5 bases). The CDR3 runs 13 residues. The germline V gene has CDR1 MRHNA and CDR2 SNTAGT. Trimming removed 0 bases at V and 4 bases at J, with 6 bases between. The chain's CDR3 is CASSDSGGYGYTF. CDR3 nucleotides: TGTGCCAGCAGTGACTCCGGGGGCTATGGCTACACCTTC.

J is TRBJ1-2 and V is TRBV4-3; D uncertain. The CDR3 loop spans 14 amino acids. Trimming pared 0 bases from V and 5 bases from J, leaving 10 bases between. CDR1 and CDR2 (germline): LGHNA, YSLEER. The DNA for the CDR3 is TGCGCCAGCAGCCAAGAGGCCTTTTCATATGGCTACACCTTC. Residues: CASSQEAFSYGYTF.

The genes are TRBV6-5 and TRBJ2-7; TRBD1 might be the D (6 bases). The germline V gene has CDR1 MNHEY and CDR2 SVGAGI. There are 13 residues in the CDR3. Trimming took 4 bases from V and 6 from J, leaving 13 bases between them. The CDR3 DNA is TGTGCCAGCAGTTGGACAGTATCCGGCGAGCAGTACTTC. As protein: CASSWTVSGEQYF.

The rearrangement uses TRBV7-6 and TRBJ1-5, with a tentative D call TRBD1 (6 bases). CDR3 length equals 14 residues. V was cut by 0 bases and J by 6 bases, with 9 bases left in between. Germline values: CDR1 SGHVS, CDR2 FNYEAQ. In nucleotides, the CDR3 is TGTGCCAGCAGCTTAGCGGGGGGGGCTCAGCCCCAGCATTTT. This translates into CASSLAGGAQPQHF.

The chain has TRBV5-4 and TRBJ2-5; D is uncertain. There are 11 residues in the CDR3. V dropped 4 bases and J dropped 7 bases, with 8 bases sitting between them. The germline V gene encodes CDR1 SGHNT and CDR2 YYREEE (reference sequence). The CDR3 is CASSASRTQYF. CDR3 coding DNA: TGTGCCAGCAGCGCATCTAGGACCCAGTACTTC.

The gene calls are TRBV6-5 and TRBJ2-1; a weak D match, TRBD2 (6 bases). CDR3 length: 16 residues. With 0 bases removed from V and 8 bases from J, the gap between germline ends came to 17 bases. Germline-derived CDR1 and CDR2 are MNHEY and SVGAGI. DNA of the CDR3: TGTGCCAGCAGTTACTCGGAAGGCGGGGTTTCTTATGAGCAGTTCTTC. This translates into CASSYSEGGVSYEQFF.

This sequence joins TRBV7-6 and TRBJ2-7; possible D gene TRBD1, 5 bases. V gave up 1 base and J gave up 3 bases, with 13 bases separating them. The CDR3 runs to 15 residues. Germline V CDR1 and CDR2: SGHVS, FNYEAQ. CDR3 residues: CASSLVDDRNYEQYF. The CDR3 bases are TGTGCCAGCAGCTTAGTAGACGACAGAAACTACGAGCAGTACTTC.

This clone was seen a single time. The chain recombines TRBV9 with TRBJ2-1; D possibly matches TRBD1 or TRBD2 (5 bases each). The CDR3 length is 14 residues. Germline V gene data show CDR1 as SGDLS and CDR2 as YYNGEE. V lost 4 bases, J lost 8 bases, and 16 bases lay in between. This CDR3 is CASSPGGWGDEQFF. Written as DNA, the CDR3 is TGTGCCAGCAGCCCCGGAGGATGGGGCGATGAGCAGTTCTTC.

This rearrangement joins TRBV6-4 to TRBJ2-2; 7 positions match TRBD1. Germline assignment: CDR1 MRHNA and CDR2 SNTAGT. CDR3 size: 15 residues. The ends lost 6 bases at V and 2 bases at J; junction bases unmatched: 6. Written as DNA, the CDR3 is TGTGCCAGCAGACAGGGGTCCCTAAACACCGGGGAGCTGTTTTTT. Translating gives CASRQGSLNTGELFF.